The rows below give T cell receptor beta chains drawn from one sample of a study of T cells in Graves' hyperthyroidism and ophthalmopathy. TCRdb reanalysed the multiplex PCR reads using MiXCR and keeps one entry per CDR3 protein. The table lists around 300,000 distinct CDR3 sequences, approximately 13% of them singletons. The specimen was blood. The receptors were sampled from a woman aged 40 to 50 with Graves' ophthalmopathy. CDR3s include the opening cysteine and the closing phenylalanine or tryptophan. Each record gives: CDR3 DNA, CDR3 protein, D gene, J gene, V gene, clone size. A D gene is named only where the DNA matches it firmly. A clone size is listed for some rows: how often the clone was seen (once, few, many), or a class if it is expanded.

TGTGCCAGCAGCTTAGTCCCCGGACGTGTGAACACTGAAGCTTTCTTT CASSLVPGRVNTEAFF . TRBJ1-1 TRBV11-2 .
TGTGCCATCAGGAAAAGGGACTCTGGGGCCAACGTCCTGACTTTC CAIRKRDSGANVLTF . TRBJ2-6 TRBV10-3 many
TGTGCCATACTGAGCGGACTAAGAGATACGCAGTATTTT CAILSGLRDTQYF . TRBJ2-3 TRBV2 many
TGTGCCTGGAAACCCCCTGGGAATCAGCCCCAGCATTTT CAWKPPGNQPQHF . TRBJ1-5 TRBV28 many
TGTGCCAGTAGTTTGGAGCAAGACTACAATGAGCAGTTCTTC CASSLEQDYNEQFF . TRBJ2-1 TRBV19 .
TGTGCCAGCAGCCAAGAGGGACAGAGGGGCACCTTC CASSQEGQRGTF TRBD1 TRBJ1-2 TRBV3-1 few
TGTGCCAGCAGTCAGGGGGGGGGCTGGACTGAAGCTTTCTTT CASSQGGGWTEAFF TRBD1 TRBJ1-1 TRBV12-3/TRBV12-4 many
TGTGCCAGCAGCGTACATATCCAGGGGGCCGCCGGGGAGCTGTTTTTT CASSVHIQGAAGELFF TRBD1 TRBJ2-2 TRBV9 few
TGTGCCAGCAGTGCTTCAGGGAATCAGCCCCAGCATTTT CASSASGNQPQHF . TRBJ1-5 TRBV6-1 once
TGTGCCAGCAGGGCTAGCGGGCGTTTCTCCTACAATGAGCAGTTCTTC CASRASGRFSYNEQFF TRBD2 TRBJ2-1 TRBV25-1 many
TGTGCCAGCAGTGTCGGCAGGATCTACAATGAGCAGTTCTTC CASSVGRIYNEQFF . TRBJ2-1 TRBV2 many
TGCGCCAGCAGCTTGTTACAACAGGGGTCTAATGAAAAACTGTTTTTT CASSLLQQGSNEKLFF TRBD1 TRBJ1-4 TRBV5-1 few
TGTGCCAGTAGTATGAGGCAGGCCGATCAGCCCCAGCATTTT CASSMRQADQPQHF . TRBJ1-5 TRBV19 many
TGTGCCAGCAGTGATATTGTGGGGGTCAATACGCAGTATTTT CASSDIVGVNTQYF . TRBJ2-3 TRBV2 many
TGCAGCGTTTGGGACCTAGCCAAAAACATTCAGTACTTC CSVWDLAKNIQYF . TRBJ2-4 TRBV29-1 .
TGTGCCAGCAGCTTAGGGGCCAGGAACACTGAAGCTTTCTTT CASSLGARNTEAFF . TRBJ1-1 TRBV13 many
TGTGCCTGGAGTGTCCTAGCTTCTAGCACAGATACGCAGTATTTT CAWSVLASSTDTQYF . TRBJ2-3 TRBV30 many
TGCAGTGCTACCAAGGGGGCCTTGAACACTGAAGCTTTCTTT CSATKGALNTEAFF TRBD1 TRBJ1-1 TRBV20-1 many
TGTGCCAGCAGTCTCCTTGTTGAAGGGGCACGAGGGACTGAAGCTCTCTTT CASSLLVEGARGTEALF . TRBJ1-1 TRBV28 many
. CASSFIVGQGNNSPPHF . TRBJ1-6 TRBV28 few
TGTGCCAGTAGTACGGGGCGCGGGGGCTACACCTTC CASSTGRGGYTF . TRBJ1-2 TRBV19 .
TGCAGTGCAGACGTGGGGGGCACTGAAGCTTTCTTT CSADVGGTEAFF . TRBJ1-1 TRBV20-1 .
TGTGCCAGCAGTAAGGGGGCGGGTCAGCCCCAGCATTTT CASSKGAGQPQHF TRBD1 TRBJ1-5 TRBV12-3/TRBV12-4 many
TGTGCCAGCAGAACCCACGCAGCGGGCAAACAAGAGACCCAGTACTTC CASRTHAAGKQETQYF . TRBJ2-5 TRBV6-2/TRBV6-3 many
TGTGCCAGCAGTTTCCCCTCGACCTTATCAGGGGGCGCTTGGTACGAGCAGTACTTC CASSFPSTLSGGAWYEQYF TRBD1 TRBJ2-7 TRBV28 many
TGTGCCACCAGTGACTCGACAGGGGACCACAATCAGCCCCAGCATTTT CATSDSTGDHNQPQHF TRBD1 TRBJ1-5 TRBV24-1 many
TGTGCCAGCAGCTACGGACGGAACTCTGGAAACACCATATATTTT CASSYGRNSGNTIYF . TRBJ1-3 TRBV7-9 .
TGTGCCAGCAGCTTAGATCGGCACACTGAAGCTTTCTTT CASSLDRHTEAFF . TRBJ1-1 TRBV7-2 many
TGTGCCAGCAGTGAGAAGCGGGGGGACAACACCGGGGAGCTGTTTTTT CASSEKRGDNTGELFF TRBD2 TRBJ2-2 TRBV6-4 .
TGTGCCAGCAGCCAGTGGGAGGGCCGGTATAATGAGCAGTTCTTC CASSQWEGRYNEQFF TRBD2 TRBJ2-1 TRBV7-2 many
TGTGCCAGCTCACCCGGTACGGGGGAGCAGTACTTC CASSPGTGEQYF . TRBJ2-7 TRBV18 .
TGTGCCAGCAGGAGAGCTAGCGGAAACTACGAGCAGTACTTC CASRRASGNYEQYF TRBD2 TRBJ2-7 TRBV28 many
TGTGCCAGCAGCTTAACAGGGGGAGGTGAAAAACTGTTTTTT CASSLTGGGEKLFF TRBD1 TRBJ1-4 TRBV7-9 many
TGTGCCAGTAGTATAGGGGGGAGAGGGGGCTACACCTTC CASSIGGRGGYTF . TRBJ1-2 TRBV19 .
TGTGCCAGCTCACCGTCTGGAGGTGGCCAAGAGACCCAGTACTTC CASSPSGGGQETQYF . TRBJ2-5 TRBV18 .
TGTGCCATCAGTGAGTCAGGGACAGGGAATTACGAGCAGTACTTC CAISESGTGNYEQYF TRBD1 TRBJ2-7 TRBV10-3 many
TGTGCCAGCAGTTTGTGGTTCCAGGGACAACCTACGGAGCAGTACTTC CASSLWFQGQPTEQYF . TRBJ2-7 TRBV27 many
TGCAGTGCTAGTTCGGGGCGACTGGGGACCCAGTACTTC CSASSGRLGTQYF . TRBJ2-5 TRBV20-1 many
TGTGCCAGCAGTGAAGACGTTAGTACGCAGTATTTT CASSEDVSTQYF . TRBJ2-3 TRBV2 many
TGTGCCAGCAGTCCCAGGGATACGCAGTATTTT CASSPRDTQYF . TRBJ2-3 TRBV12-3/TRBV12-4 many
TGCAGTGCTTATAGCGGGAGCTTCAATGAGCAGTTCTTC CSAYSGSFNEQFF TRBD2 TRBJ2-1 TRBV20-1 .
TGTGCCAGCACCCGGGTCGCGCAGGGGGCGAAGAACACTGAAGCTTTCTTT CASTRVAQGAKNTEAFF TRBD1 TRBJ1-1 TRBV28 many
TGTGCCACCAGCAGAGTAGGCCTAGCGGAAGAGACCCAGTACTTC CATSRVGLAEETQYF TRBD2 TRBJ2-5 TRBV15 many
TGTGCCAGCAGTGCCGGACTAGCGGGAGGGTTAGATACGCAGTATTTT CASSAGLAGGLDTQYF TRBD2 TRBJ2-3 TRBV6-1 many
TGTGCCACCAGTCAATCAGGGGGCTGGTATGGCTACACCTTC CATSQSGGWYGYTF TRBD1 TRBJ1-2 TRBV24-1 many
TGCGCCAGCAGCTTGGGCGGTCTCGAGCAGTACTTC CASSLGGLEQYF . TRBJ2-7 TRBV5-1 many
TGTGCCAGCAGCCAAGTGTGGGGGTTCCAAGAGACCCAGTACTTC CASSQVWGFQETQYF . TRBJ2-5 TRBV14 few
TGCGCCAGCAACACAGGGACAGCCACTGAAGCTTTCTTT CASNTGTATEAFF TRBD1 TRBJ1-1 TRBV5-1 .
TGCAGTGCTAGCCCCAACAGCGGCTCCTACGAGCAGTACTTC CSASPNSGSYEQYF . TRBJ2-7 TRBV20-1 many
TGTGCCAGCAGCCTGACAGGGGAGCCGGAGACCCAGTACTTC CASSLTGEPETQYF TRBD1 TRBJ2-5 TRBV7-2 few
TGTGCCAGCGGTCGAAGGGGGAGCGGGGAGCTGTTTTTT CASGRRGSGELFF . TRBJ2-2 TRBV7-9 many
TGCAGTGCCCTAGGCTTCAGATCCTACAATGAGCAGTTCTTC CSALGFRSYNEQFF . TRBJ2-1 TRBV20-1 many
TGTGCCAGCTCACCCTGGGACAGGGAGAATAATGAGCAGTTCTTC CASSPWDRENNEQFF TRBD1 TRBJ2-1 TRBV18 .
TGTGCCAGCAGACGGACGTTCCTACAAGAGACCCAGTACTTC CASRRTFLQETQYF . TRBJ2-5 TRBV2 many